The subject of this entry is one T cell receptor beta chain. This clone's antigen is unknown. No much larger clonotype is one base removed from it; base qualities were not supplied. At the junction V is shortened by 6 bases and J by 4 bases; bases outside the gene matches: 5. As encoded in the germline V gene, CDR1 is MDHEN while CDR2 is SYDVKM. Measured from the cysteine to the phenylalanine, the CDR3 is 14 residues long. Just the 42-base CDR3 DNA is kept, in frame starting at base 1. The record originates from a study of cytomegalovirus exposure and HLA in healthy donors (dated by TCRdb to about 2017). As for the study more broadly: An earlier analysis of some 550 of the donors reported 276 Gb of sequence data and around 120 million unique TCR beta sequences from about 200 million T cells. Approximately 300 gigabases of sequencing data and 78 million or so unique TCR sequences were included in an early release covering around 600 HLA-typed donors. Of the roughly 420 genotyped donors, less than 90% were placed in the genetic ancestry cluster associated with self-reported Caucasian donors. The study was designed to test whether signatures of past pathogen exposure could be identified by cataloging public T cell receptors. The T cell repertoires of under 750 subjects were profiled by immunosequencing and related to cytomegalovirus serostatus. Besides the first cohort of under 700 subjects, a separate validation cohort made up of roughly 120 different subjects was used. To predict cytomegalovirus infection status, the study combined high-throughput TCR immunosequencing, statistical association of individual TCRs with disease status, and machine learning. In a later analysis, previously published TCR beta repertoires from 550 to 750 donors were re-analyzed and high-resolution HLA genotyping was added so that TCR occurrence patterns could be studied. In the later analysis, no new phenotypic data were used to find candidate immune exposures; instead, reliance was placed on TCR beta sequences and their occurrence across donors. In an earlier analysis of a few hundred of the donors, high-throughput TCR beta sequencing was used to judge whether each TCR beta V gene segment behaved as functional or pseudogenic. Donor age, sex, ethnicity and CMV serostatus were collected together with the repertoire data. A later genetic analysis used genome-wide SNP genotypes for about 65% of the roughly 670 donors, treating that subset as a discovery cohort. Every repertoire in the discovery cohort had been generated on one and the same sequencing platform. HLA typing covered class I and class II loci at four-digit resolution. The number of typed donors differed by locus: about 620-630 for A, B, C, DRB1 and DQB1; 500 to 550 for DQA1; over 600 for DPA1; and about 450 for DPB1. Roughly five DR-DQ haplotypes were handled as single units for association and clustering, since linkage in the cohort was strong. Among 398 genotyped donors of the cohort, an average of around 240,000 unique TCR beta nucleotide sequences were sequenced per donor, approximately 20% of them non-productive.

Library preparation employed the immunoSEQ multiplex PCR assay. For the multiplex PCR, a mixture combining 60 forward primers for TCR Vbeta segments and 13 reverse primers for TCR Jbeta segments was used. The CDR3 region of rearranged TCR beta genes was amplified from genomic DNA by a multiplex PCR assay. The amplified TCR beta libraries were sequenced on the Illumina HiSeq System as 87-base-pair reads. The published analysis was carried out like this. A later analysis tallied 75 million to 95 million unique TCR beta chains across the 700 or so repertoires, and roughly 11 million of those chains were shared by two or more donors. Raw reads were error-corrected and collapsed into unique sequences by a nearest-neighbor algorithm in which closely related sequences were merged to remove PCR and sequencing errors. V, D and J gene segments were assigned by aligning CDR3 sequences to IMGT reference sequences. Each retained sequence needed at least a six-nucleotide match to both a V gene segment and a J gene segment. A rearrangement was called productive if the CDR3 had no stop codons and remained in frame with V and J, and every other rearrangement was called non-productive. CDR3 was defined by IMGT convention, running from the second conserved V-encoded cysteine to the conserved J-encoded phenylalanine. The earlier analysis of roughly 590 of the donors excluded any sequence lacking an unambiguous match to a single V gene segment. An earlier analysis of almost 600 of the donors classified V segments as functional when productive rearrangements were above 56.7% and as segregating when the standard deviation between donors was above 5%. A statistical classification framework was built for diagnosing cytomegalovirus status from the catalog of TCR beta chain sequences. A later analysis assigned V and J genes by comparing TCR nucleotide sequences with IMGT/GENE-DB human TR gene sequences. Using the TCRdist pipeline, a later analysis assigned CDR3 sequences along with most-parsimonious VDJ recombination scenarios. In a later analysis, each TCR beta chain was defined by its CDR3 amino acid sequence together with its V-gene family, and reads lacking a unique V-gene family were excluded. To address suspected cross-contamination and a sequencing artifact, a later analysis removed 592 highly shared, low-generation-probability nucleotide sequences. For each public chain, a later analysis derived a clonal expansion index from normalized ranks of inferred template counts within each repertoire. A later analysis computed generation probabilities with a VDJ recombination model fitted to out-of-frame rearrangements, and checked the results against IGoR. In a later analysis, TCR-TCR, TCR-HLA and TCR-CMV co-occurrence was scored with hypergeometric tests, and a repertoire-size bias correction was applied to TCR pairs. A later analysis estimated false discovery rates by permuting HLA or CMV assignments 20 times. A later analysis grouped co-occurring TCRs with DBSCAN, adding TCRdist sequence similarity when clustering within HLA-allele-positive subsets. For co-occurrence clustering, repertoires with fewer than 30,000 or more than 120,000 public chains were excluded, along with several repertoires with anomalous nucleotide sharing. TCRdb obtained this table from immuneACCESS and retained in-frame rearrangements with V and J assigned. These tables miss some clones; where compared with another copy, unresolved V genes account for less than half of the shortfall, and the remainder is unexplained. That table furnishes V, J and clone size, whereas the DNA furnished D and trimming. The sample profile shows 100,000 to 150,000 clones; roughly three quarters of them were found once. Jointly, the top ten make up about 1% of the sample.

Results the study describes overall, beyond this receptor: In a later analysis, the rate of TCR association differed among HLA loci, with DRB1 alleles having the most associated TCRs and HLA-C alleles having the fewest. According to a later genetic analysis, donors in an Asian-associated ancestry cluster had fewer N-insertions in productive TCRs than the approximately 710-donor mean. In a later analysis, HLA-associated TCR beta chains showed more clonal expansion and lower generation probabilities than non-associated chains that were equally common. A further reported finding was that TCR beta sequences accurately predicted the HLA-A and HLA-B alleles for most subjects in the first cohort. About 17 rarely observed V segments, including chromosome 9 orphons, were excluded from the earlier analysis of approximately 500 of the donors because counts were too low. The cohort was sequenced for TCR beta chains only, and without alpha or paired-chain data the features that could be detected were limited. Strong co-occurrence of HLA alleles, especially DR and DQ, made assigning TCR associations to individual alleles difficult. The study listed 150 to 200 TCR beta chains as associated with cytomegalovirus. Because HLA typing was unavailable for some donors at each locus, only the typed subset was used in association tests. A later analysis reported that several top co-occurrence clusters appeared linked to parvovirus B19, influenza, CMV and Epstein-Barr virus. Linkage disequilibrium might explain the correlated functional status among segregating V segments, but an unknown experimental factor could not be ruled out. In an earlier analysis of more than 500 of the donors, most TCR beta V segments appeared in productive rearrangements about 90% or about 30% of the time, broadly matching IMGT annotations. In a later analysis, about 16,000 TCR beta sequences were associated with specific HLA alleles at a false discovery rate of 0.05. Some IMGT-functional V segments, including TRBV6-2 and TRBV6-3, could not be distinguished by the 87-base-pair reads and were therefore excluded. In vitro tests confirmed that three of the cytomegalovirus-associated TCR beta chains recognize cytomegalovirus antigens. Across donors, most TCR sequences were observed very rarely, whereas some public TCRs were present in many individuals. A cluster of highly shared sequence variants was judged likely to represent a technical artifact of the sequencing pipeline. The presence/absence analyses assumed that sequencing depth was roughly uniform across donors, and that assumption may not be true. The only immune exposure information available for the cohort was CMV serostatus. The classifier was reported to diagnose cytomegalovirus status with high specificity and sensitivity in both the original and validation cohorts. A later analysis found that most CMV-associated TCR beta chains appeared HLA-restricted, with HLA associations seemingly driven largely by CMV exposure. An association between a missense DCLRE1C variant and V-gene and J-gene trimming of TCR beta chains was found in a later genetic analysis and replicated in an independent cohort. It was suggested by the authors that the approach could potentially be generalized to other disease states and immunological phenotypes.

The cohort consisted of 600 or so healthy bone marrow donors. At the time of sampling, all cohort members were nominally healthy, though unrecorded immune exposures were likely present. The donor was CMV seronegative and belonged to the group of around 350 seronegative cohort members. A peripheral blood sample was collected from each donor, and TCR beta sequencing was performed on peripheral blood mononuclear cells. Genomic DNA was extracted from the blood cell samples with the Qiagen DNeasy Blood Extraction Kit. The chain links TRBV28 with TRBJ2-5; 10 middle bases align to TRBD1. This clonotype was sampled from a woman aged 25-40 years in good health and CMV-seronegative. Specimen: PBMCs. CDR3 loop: CASSRDRGPETQYF. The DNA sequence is TGTGCCAGCAGCCGGGACAGGGGTCCAGAGACCCAGTACTTC. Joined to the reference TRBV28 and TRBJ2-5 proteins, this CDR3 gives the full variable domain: DVKVTQSSRYLVKRTGEKVFLECVQDMDHENMFWYRQDPGLGLRLIYFSYDVKMKEKGDIPEGYSVSREKKERFSLILESASTNQTSMYLCASSRDRGPETQYFGPGTRLLVL.